A selection of T cell receptor beta chains follows, all from one sample in a study of cytomegalovirus exposure and HLA in healthy donors. The method was immunoSEQ multiplex PCR; TCRdb's version includes in-frame clones alone and lacks a portion of them. Of 250,000 to 350,000 clones in the sample, roughly 80% were seen once. The sequenced material came from PBMCs. Receptors were obtained from a girl aged 2 to 10 in good health and CMV-seronegative. Both conserved end residues are part of each CDR3. The order of the fields is V gene, D gene, J gene, clone size, CDR3 protein, CDR3 DNA. D genes are given only for firm matches. Expanded clones get a size class; other rows say once, few or many, or leave the size out.

v_gene: TRBV28
d_gene: TRBD2
j_gene: TRBJ2-2
abundance: few
CDR3aa: CASRTSGGTGELFF
CDR3nt: TGTGCCAGCAGAACTAGCGGGGGGACCGGGGAGCTGTTTTTT

v_gene: TRBV27
d_gene: -
j_gene: TRBJ1-2
abundance: -
CDR3aa: CASSLGAGCSYTF
CDR3nt: TGTGCCAGCAGTTTAGGAGCAGGGTGTAGCTACACCTTC

v_gene: TRBV11-1
d_gene: -
j_gene: TRBJ1-3
abundance: -
CDR3aa: CASTFTRTATGNTIYF
CDR3nt: TGTGCCAGCACCTTCACCCGGACAGCTACTGGAAACACCATATATTTT

v_gene: TRBV2
d_gene: -
j_gene: TRBJ2-7
abundance: -
CDR3aa: CASSGQRYEQYF
CDR3nt: TGTGCCAGCAGCGGACAGCGCTACGAGCAGTACTTC

v_gene: TRBV9
d_gene: -
j_gene: TRBJ2-2
abundance: -
CDR3aa: CASSARNLATGELFF
CDR3nt: TGTGCCAGCAGCGCCCGGAACCTAGCCACCGGGGAGCTGTTTTTT

v_gene: TRBV28
d_gene: TRBD1
j_gene: TRBJ1-6
abundance: -
CDR3aa: CASSPGQGLGSPLHF
CDR3nt: TGTGCCAGCAGCCCGGGACAGGGGTTAGGGTCACCCCTCCACTTT

v_gene: TRBV9
d_gene: TRBD1
j_gene: TRBJ1-3
abundance: -
CDR3aa: CASSSTGGSGNTIYF
CDR3nt: TGTGCCAGCAGCTCAACAGGGGGCTCTGGAAACACCATATATTTT

v_gene: TRBV27
d_gene: TRBD2
j_gene: TRBJ2-1
abundance: -
CDR3aa: CASIPRGSGGALPEQFF
CDR3nt: TGTGCCAGCATCCCCCGGGGTAGCGGGGGGGCCCTCCCAGAGCAGTTCTTC

v_gene: TRBV28
d_gene: TRBD1
j_gene: TRBJ1-6
abundance: once
CDR3aa: CASSLGYSGQEQRPLHF
CDR3nt: TGTGCCAGCAGTTTAGGGTACTCGGGACAGGAACAAAGACCCCTCCACTTT

v_gene: TRBV5-1
d_gene: -
j_gene: TRBJ1-2
abundance: -
CDR3aa: CASSLDGDVGGYTF
CDR3nt: TGCGCCAGCAGCTTGGACGGGGATGTGGGCGGCTACACCTTC

v_gene: TRBV18
d_gene: TRBD1
j_gene: TRBJ1-2
abundance: -
CDR3aa: CASSPDRAFGYTF
CDR3nt: TGTGCCAGCTCACCGGACAGGGCCTTTGGCTACACCTTC

v_gene: TRBV4-2
d_gene: TRBD1
j_gene: TRBJ2-2
abundance: -
CDR3aa: CASSQGQGVGELFF
CDR3nt: TGTGCCAGCAGCCAAGGACAGGGGGTTGGGGAGCTGTTTTTT

v_gene: TRBV27
d_gene: TRBD1
j_gene: TRBJ2-2
abundance: -
CDR3aa: CASSQTGGAFGELFF
CDR3nt: TGTGCCAGCAGTCAAACAGGGGGCGCTTTCGGGGAGCTGTTTTTT

v_gene: TRBV9
d_gene: TRBD1
j_gene: TRBJ1-5
abundance: once
CDR3aa: CASSATGGQPQHF
CDR3nt: TGTGCCAGCAGCGCGACAGGGGGTCAGCCCCAGCATTTT

v_gene: TRBV10-3
d_gene: -
j_gene: TRBJ1-4
abundance: -
CDR3aa: CAIGTGSNEKLFF
CDR3nt: TGTGCCATCGGAACAGGGTCCAATGAAAAACTGTTTTTT

v_gene: TRBV4-1
d_gene: TRBD1
j_gene: TRBJ1-1
abundance: -
CDR3aa: CASSHPPGQGYTEAFF
CDR3nt: TGCGCCAGCAGCCACCCTCCGGGACAGGGCTACACTGAAGCTTTCTTT

v_gene: TRBV7-6
d_gene: -
j_gene: TRBJ2-1
abundance: -
CDR3aa: CASSFGGSYNEQFF
CDR3nt: TGTGCCAGCAGCTTTGGGGGGAGTTACAATGAGCAGTTCTTC

v_gene: TRBV5-6
d_gene: TRBD2
j_gene: TRBJ2-2
abundance: -
CDR3aa: CASRIRSGRAPGELFF
CDR3nt: TGTGCCAGCAGGATAAGAAGCGGGAGGGCCCCCGGGGAGCTGTTTTTT

v_gene: TRBV7-2
d_gene: TRBD1
j_gene: TRBJ1-5
abundance: -
CDR3aa: CASSLWGQDNQPQHF
CDR3nt: TGTGCCAGCAGCTTATGGGGACAGGACAATCAGCCCCAGCATTTT

v_gene: TRBV28
d_gene: -
j_gene: TRBJ1-5
abundance: -
CDR3aa: CASTAPRVQPQHF
CDR3nt: TGTGCCAGCACCGCCCCCCGGGTTCAGCCCCAGCATTTT

v_gene: TRBV28
d_gene: -
j_gene: TRBJ1-1
abundance: -
CDR3aa: CASIEDLNTEAFF
CDR3nt: TGTGCCAGCATCGAGGACTTGAACACTGAAGCTTTCTTT

v_gene: TRBV29-1
d_gene: -
j_gene: TRBJ1-1
abundance: -
CDR3aa: CSVEDWAGRNTEAFF
CDR3nt: TGCAGCGTTGAAGACTGGGCAGGGCGGAACACTGAAGCTTTCTTT

v_gene: TRBV27
d_gene: -
j_gene: TRBJ2-2
abundance: -
CDR3aa: CASSRGSGAGELFF
CDR3nt: TGTGCCAGCAGTAGGGGATCGGGGGCCGGGGAGCTGTTTTTT

v_gene: TRBV30
d_gene: -
j_gene: TRBJ1-1
abundance: -
CDR3aa: CAWSILTAMNTEAFF
CDR3nt: TGTGCCTGGAGTATTTTAACAGCCATGAACACTGAAGCTTTCTTT

v_gene: TRBV4-1
d_gene: TRBD1
j_gene: TRBJ2-3
abundance: -
CDR3aa: CASSQVGRDREGDTQYF
CDR3nt: TGCGCCAGCAGCCAAGTTGGGAGGGACAGGGAGGGAGATACGCAGTATTTT

v_gene: TRBV30
d_gene: -
j_gene: TRBJ1-2
abundance: once
CDR3aa: CAGARDWGYTF
CDR3nt: TGTGCCGGGGCCCGTGATTGGGGCTACACCTTC

v_gene: TRBV10-3
d_gene: TRBD1
j_gene: TRBJ1-5
abundance: -
CDR3aa: CATRGSRQPQHF
CDR3nt: TGTGCCACCAGGGGGAGCCGTCAGCCCCAGCATTTT

v_gene: TRBV28
d_gene: TRBD1
j_gene: TRBJ2-5
abundance: -
CDR3aa: CASSLGTAQRETQYF
CDR3nt: TGTGCCAGCAGTTTAGGGACAGCCCAACGAGAGACCCAGTACTTC

v_gene: TRBV19
d_gene: TRBD1
j_gene: TRBJ2-2
abundance: -
CDR3aa: CASSPTGGSGELFF
CDR3nt: TGTGCCAGTAGTCCAACAGGGGGTTCCGGGGAGCTGTTTTTT

v_gene: TRBV9
d_gene: -
j_gene: TRBJ2-2
abundance: -
CDR3aa: CASSDREEGSHGELFF
CDR3nt: TGTGCCAGCAGCGACAGAGAGGAGGGAAGCCACGGGGAGCTGTTTTTT

v_gene: TRBV6-5
d_gene: TRBD1
j_gene: TRBJ2-7
abundance: few
CDR3aa: CASSRDSFYEQYF
CDR3nt: TGTGCCAGCAGCCGGGACAGCTTCTACGAGCAGTACTTC

v_gene: TRBV5-1
d_gene: -
j_gene: TRBJ2-1
abundance: -
CDR3aa: CASSRTDNEQFF
CDR3nt: TGCGCCAGCAGCCGGACAGACAATGAGCAGTTCTTC

v_gene: TRBV7-9
d_gene: TRBD2
j_gene: TRBJ2-7
abundance: few
CDR3aa: CSSSLLAGGPREQYF
CDR3nt: TGTTCCAGCAGCCTCTTAGCGGGAGGGCCTCGCGAGCAGTACTTC

v_gene: TRBV5-1
d_gene: TRBD1
j_gene: TRBJ2-5
abundance: -
CDR3aa: CASSRDRGRETQYF
CDR3nt: TGCGCCAGCAGCCGGGACAGGGGGCGAGAGACCCAGTACTTC

v_gene: TRBV6-5
d_gene: TRBD2
j_gene: TRBJ2-1
abundance: -
CDR3aa: CATVAGLGYNEQFF
CDR3nt: TGTGCCACTGTAGCGGGGCTTGGGTACAATGAGCAGTTCTTC

v_gene: TRBV28
d_gene: TRBD1
j_gene: TRBJ1-4
abundance: -
CDR3aa: CASGEGGWEKLFF
CDR3nt: TGTGCCAGCGGGGAAGGGGGCTGGGAAAAACTGTTTTTT

v_gene: TRBV2
d_gene: TRBD1
j_gene: TRBJ1-1
abundance: -
CDR3aa: CASSEFRQGGKSNNEAFF
CDR3nt: TGTGCCAGCAGTGAATTCCGACAGGGTGGAAAATCGAATAACGAAGCTTTCTTT

v_gene: TRBV5-1
d_gene: TRBD2
j_gene: TRBJ2-3
abundance: -
CDR3aa: CASSLGTSGDTQYF
CDR3nt: TGCGCCAGCAGCCTCGGGACTAGCGGGGATACGCAGTATTTT

v_gene: TRBV7-3
d_gene: TRBD2
j_gene: TRBJ2-5
abundance: -
CDR3aa: CASSFSGGGETQYF
CDR3nt: TGTGCCAGCAGCTTTAGCGGGGGAGGAGAGACCCAGTACTTC

v_gene: TRBV11-1
d_gene: -
j_gene: TRBJ2-5
abundance: -
CDR3aa: CASSQDQETQYF
CDR3nt: TGTGCCAGCAGTCAGGACCAAGAGACCCAGTACTTC

v_gene: TRBV11-2
d_gene: TRBD2
j_gene: TRBJ2-7
abundance: once
CDR3aa: CASTPPAERETPYEQYF
CDR3nt: TGTGCCAGCACTCCCCCCGCTGAGCGGGAGACCCCCTACGAGCAGTACTTC

v_gene: TRBV18
d_gene: TRBD2
j_gene: TRBJ2-7
abundance: -
CDR3aa: CASSRDLAGVYEQYF
CDR3nt: TGTGCCAGCTCACGAGATCTAGCGGGAGTGTACGAGCAGTACTTC

v_gene: TRBV15
d_gene: TRBD1
j_gene: TRBJ2-7
abundance: -
CDR3aa: CATSRARDSVFYEQYF
CDR3nt: TGTGCCACCAGCCGGGCCAGGGACAGTGTTTTCTACGAGCAGTACTTC

v_gene: TRBV28
d_gene: -
j_gene: TRBJ1-5
abundance: -
CDR3aa: CASSLWQGGEPQHF
CDR3nt: TGTGCCAGCAGTTTGTGGCAGGGAGGCGAGCCCCAGCATTTT

v_gene: TRBV11-2
d_gene: -
j_gene: TRBJ2-3
abundance: -
CDR3aa: CASSLILTQYF
CDR3nt: TGTGCCAGCAGCTTAATACTTACGCAGTATTTT

v_gene: TRBV15
d_gene: TRBD1
j_gene: TRBJ2-1
abundance: -
CDR3aa: CATGDRGWNEQFF
CDR3nt: TGTGCCACAGGGGACAGGGGCTGGAATGAGCAGTTCTTC

v_gene: TRBV5-4
d_gene: TRBD2
j_gene: TRBJ2-1
abundance: -
CDR3aa: CASSFGTSGSRQFF
CDR3nt: TGTGCCAGCAGCTTTGGGACTAGCGGGAGCCGGCAGTTCTTC

v_gene: TRBV2
d_gene: -
j_gene: TRBJ2-7
abundance: once
CDR3aa: CASHLQQEAYEQYF
CDR3nt: TGTGCCAGCCATCTCCAGCAGGAGGCCTACGAGCAGTACTTC

v_gene: TRBV19
d_gene: -
j_gene: TRBJ1-2
abundance: few
CDR3aa: CASNLGQNNYGYTF
CDR3nt: TGTGCCAGCAACTTAGGACAAAATAACTATGGCTACACCTTC

v_gene: TRBV20-1
d_gene: -
j_gene: TRBJ2-1
abundance: -
CDR3aa: CSAKSYNEQFF
CDR3nt: TGCAGTGCTAAGAGTTACAATGAGCAGTTCTTC

v_gene: TRBV19
d_gene: TRBD1
j_gene: TRBJ2-3
abundance: few
CDR3aa: CASSIRGRITDTQYF
CDR3nt: TGTGCCAGTAGTATCAGGGGGCGAATCACAGATACGCAGTATTTT

v_gene: TRBV7-2
d_gene: TRBD1
j_gene: TRBJ1-6
abundance: -
CDR3aa: CASSRDRDSPLHF
CDR3nt: TGTGCCAGCAGCAGAGACAGGGATTCACCCCTCCACTTT